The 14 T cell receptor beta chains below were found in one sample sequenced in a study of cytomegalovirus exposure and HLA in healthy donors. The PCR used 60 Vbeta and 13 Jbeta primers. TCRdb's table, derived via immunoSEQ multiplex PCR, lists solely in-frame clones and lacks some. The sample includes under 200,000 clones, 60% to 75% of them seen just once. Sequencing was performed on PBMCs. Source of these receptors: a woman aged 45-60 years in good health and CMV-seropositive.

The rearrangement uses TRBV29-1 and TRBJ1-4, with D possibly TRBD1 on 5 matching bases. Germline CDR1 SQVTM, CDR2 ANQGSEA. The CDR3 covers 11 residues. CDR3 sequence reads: CGGGMKEKLFF. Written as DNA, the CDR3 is TGCGGGGGGGGTATGAAGGAAAAACTGTTTTTT.

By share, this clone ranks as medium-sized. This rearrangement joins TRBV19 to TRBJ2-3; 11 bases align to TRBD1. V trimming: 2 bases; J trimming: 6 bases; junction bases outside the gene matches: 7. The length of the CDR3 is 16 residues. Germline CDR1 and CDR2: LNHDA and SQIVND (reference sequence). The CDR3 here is CASSIQGQGGWDTQYF. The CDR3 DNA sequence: TGTGCCAGTAGTATACAGGGACAGGGGGGATGGGATACGCAGTATTTT.

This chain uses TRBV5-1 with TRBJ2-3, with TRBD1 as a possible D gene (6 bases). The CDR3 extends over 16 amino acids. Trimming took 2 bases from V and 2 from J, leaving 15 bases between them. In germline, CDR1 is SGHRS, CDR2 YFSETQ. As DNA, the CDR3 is TGCGCCAGCAGCTTACAGACAGGTTTTTCCACAGATACGCAGTATTTT. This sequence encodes CASSLQTGFSTDTQYF.

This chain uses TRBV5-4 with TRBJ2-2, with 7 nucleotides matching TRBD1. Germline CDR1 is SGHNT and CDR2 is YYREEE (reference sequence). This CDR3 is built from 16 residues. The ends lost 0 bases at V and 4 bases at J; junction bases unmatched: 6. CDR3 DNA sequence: TGTGCCAGCAGCTTGGGTGGGACAGTAGGCACCGGGGAGCTGTTTTTT. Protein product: CASSLGGTVGTGELFF.

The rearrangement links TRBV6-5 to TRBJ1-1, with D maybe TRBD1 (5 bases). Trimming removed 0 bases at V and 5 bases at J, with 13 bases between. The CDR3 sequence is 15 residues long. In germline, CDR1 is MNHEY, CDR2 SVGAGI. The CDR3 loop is CASSYSGRGVTEAFF. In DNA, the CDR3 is TGTGCCAGCAGTTACTCGGGACGCGGGGTTACTGAAGCTTTCTTT.

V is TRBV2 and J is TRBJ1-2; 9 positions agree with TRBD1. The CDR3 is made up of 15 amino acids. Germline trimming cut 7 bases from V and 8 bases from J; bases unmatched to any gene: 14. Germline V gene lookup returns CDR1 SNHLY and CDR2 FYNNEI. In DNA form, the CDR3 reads TGTGCCAGCATCCTCCGGGACAGGGACGTTGGAGGCTACACCTTC. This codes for CASILRDRDVGGYTF.

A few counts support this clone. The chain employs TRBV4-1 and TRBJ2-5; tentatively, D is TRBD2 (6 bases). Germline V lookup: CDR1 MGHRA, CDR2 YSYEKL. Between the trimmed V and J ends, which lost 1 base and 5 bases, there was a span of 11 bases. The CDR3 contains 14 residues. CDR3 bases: TGCGCCAGCAGCCAAGTAGGCCTAGCGGAGACCCAGTACTTC. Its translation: CASSQVGLAETQYF.

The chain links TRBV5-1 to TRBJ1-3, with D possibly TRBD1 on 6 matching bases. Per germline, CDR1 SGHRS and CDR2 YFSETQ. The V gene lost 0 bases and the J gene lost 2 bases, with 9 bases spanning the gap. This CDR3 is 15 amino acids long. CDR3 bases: TGCGCCAGCAGCTTGGACAGGGTAGCTGGAAACACCATATATTTT. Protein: CASSLDRVAGNTIYF.

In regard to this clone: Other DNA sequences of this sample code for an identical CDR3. The CDR3, as DNA: TGTGCCAGCAGCTTAGGTCTAGCGGGGGGACAAGAGACCCAGTACTTC. This sequence encodes CASSLGLAGGQETQYF. This chain links TRBV7-9 with TRBJ2-5, with 11 nucleotides matching TRBD2. The ends lost 1 base at V and 2 bases at J; junction bases unmatched: 3. The germline gives CDR1 SEHNR, CDR2 FQNEAQ (reference sequence). The CDR3 runs 16 residues.

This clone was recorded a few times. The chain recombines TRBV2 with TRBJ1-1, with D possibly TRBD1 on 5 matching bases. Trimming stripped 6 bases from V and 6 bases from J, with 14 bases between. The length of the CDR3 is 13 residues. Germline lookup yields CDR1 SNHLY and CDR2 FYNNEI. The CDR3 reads CASRFRDSAEAFF. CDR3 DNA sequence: TGTGCCAGCAGGTTCCGGGACTCCGCTGAAGCTTTCTTT.

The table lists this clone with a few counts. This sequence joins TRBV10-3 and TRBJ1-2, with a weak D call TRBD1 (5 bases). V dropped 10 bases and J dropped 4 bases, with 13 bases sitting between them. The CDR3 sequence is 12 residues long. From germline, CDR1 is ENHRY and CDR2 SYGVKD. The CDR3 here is CATSGLIYGYTF. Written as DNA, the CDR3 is TGTGCCACCTCGGGACTGATCTATGGCTACACCTTC.

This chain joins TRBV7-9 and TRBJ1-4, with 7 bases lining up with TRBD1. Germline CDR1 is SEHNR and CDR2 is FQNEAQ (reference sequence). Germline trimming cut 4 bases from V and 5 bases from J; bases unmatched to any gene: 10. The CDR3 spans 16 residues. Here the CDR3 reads CASSSNRGQNNEKLFF. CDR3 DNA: TGTGCCAGCAGCTCAAATCGGGGACAGAACAATGAAAAACTGTTTTTT.

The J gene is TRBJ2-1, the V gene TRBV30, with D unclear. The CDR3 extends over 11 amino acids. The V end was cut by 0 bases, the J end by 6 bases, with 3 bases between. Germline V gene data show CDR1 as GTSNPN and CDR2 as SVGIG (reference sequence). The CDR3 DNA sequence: TGTGCCTGGAGTGTACTCAATGAGCAGTTCTTC. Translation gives CAWSVLNEQFF.

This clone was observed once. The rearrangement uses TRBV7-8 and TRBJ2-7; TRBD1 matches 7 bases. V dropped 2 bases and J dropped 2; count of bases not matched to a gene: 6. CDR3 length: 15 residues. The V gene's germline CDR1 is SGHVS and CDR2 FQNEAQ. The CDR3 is CASSLLGQDTYEQYF. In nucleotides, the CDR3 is TGTGCCAGCAGCTTACTAGGACAGGACACCTACGAGCAGTACTTC.